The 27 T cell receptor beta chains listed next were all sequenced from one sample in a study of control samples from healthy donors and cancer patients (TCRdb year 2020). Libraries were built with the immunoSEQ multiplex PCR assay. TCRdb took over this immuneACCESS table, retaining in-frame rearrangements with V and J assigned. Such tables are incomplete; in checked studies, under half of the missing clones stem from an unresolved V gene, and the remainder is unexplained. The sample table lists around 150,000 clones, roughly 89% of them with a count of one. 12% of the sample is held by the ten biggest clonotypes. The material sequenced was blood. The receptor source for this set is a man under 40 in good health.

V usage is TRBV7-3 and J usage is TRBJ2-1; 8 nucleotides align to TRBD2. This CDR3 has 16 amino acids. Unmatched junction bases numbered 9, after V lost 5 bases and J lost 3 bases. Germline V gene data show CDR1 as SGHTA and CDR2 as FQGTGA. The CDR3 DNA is TGTGCCAGCAGCACGGGGGGTAGCGGGAACTACAATGAGCAGTTCTTC. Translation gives CASSTGGSGNYNEQFF.

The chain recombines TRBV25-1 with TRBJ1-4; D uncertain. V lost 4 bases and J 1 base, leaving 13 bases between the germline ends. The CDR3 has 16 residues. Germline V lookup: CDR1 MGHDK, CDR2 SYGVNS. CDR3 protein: CASSVRRGGTNEKLFF. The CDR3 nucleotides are TGTGCCAGCAGTGTAAGGAGAGGAGGAACTAATGAAAAACTGTTTTTT.

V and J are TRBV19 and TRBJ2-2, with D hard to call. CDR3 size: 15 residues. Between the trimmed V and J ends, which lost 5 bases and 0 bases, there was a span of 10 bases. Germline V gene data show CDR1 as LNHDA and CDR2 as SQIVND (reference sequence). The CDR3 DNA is TGTGCCAGTAGTTATGGGGTTTCGAACACCGGGGAGCTGTTTTTT. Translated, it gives CASSYGVSNTGELFF. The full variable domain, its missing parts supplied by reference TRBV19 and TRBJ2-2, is DGGITQSPKYLFRKEGQNVTLSCEQNLNHDAMYWYRQDPGQGLRLIYYSQIVNDFQKGDIAEGYSVSREKKESFPLTVTSAQKNPTAFYLCASSYGVSNTGELFFGEGSRLTVL.

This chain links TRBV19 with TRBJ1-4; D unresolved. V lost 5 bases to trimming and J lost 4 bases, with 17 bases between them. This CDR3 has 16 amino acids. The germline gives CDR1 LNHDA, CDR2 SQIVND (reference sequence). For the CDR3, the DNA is TGTGCCAGTAGTTCCCTCATCTCAGGTCTTAATGAAAAACTGTTTTTT. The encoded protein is CASSSLISGLNEKLFF.

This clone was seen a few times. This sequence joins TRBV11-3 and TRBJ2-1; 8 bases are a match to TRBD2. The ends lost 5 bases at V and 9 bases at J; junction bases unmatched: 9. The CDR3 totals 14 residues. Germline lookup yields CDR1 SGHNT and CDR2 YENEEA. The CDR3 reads CASSPRTGGGEQFF. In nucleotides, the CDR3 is TGTGCCAGCAGCCCCCGTACCGGGGGGGGTGAGCAGTTCTTC.

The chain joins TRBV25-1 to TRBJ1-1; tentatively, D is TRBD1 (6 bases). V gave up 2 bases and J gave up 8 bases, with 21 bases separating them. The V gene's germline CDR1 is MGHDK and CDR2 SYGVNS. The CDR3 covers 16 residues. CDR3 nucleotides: TGTGCCAGCAGTGAACCTGGAACAGGGAGGACTAAAGAAGCTTTCTTT. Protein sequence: CASSEPGTGRTKEAFF.

CDR3 coding DNA: TGTGCCACCAGCGATACGGAGGGGGTGCGAGAGACCCAGTACTTC. Translating gives CATSDTEGVRETQYF. V and J are TRBV24-1 and TRBJ2-5, with D perhaps given as TRBD1 or TRBD2 (6 bases each). The V gene lost 7 bases and the J gene lost 4 bases, with 18 bases spanning the gap. The CDR3 is 15 amino acids. From germline, CDR1 is KGHDR and CDR2 SFDVKD.

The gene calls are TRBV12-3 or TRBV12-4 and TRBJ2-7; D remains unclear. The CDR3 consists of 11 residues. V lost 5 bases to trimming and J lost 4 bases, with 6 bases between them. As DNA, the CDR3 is TGTGCCAGCAGTCGTGATTACGAGCAGTACTTC. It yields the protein CASSRDYEQYF.

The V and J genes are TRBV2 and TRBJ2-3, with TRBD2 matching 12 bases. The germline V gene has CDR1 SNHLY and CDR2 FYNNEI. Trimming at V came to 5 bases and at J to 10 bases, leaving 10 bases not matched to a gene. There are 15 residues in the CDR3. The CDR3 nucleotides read TGTGCCAGCAGTTCCACGACTAGCGGGGGAAATGCGCAGTATTTT. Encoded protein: CASSSTTSGGNAQYF.

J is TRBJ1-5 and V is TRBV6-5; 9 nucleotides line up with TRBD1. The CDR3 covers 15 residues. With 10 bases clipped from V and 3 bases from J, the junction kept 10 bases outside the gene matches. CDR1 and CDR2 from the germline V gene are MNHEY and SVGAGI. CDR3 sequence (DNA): TGTGCCACCGAAAAGGGGACAGGGAACAATCAGCCCCAGCATTTT. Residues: CATEKGTGNNQPQHF.

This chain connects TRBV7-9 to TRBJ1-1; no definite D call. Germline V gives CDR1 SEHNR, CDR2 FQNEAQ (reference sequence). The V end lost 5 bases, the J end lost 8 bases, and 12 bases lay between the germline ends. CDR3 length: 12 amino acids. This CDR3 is CASSLPPSEAFF. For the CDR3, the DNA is TGTGCCAGCAGCCTCCCCCCAAGCGAAGCTTTCTTT.

The chain's CDR3 is CASSFFTGELFF. The CDR3 DNA sequence: TGTGCCAGCAGCTTCTTCACCGGGGAGCTGTTTTTT. The V call is TRBV13, the J call TRBJ2-2, with no clear D. The V and J ends lost 3 bases and 4 bases respectively, with 3 bases between them. Germline assignment: CDR1 PRHDT and CDR2 FYEKMQ (reference sequence). This CDR3 is built from 12 residues.

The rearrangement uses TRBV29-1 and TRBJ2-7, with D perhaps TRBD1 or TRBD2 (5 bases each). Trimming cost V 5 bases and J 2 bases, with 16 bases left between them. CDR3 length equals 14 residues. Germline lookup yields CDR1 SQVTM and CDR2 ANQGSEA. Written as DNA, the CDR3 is TGCAGCGTTTCAAAGGGACGTCCCCCCTACGAGCAGTACTTC. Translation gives CSVSKGRPPYEQYF.

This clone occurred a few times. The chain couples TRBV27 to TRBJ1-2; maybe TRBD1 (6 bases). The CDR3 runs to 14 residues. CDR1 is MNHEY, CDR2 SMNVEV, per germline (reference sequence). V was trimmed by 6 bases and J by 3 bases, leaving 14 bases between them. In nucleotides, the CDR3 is TGTGCCAGCAGGACTGCACAGGGAGACTATGGCTACACCTTC. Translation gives CASRTAQGDYGYTF.

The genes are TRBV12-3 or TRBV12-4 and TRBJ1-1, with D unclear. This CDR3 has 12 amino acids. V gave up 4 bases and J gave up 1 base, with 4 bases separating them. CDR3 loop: CASSSWNTEAFF. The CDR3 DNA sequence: TGTGCCAGCAGTTCCTGGAACACTGAAGCTTTCTTT.

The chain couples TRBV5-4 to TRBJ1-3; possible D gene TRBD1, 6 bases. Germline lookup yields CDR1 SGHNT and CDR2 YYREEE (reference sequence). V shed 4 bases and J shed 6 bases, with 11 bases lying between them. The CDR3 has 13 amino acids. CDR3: CASSRTAKNTIYF. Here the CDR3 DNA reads TGTGCCAGCAGCCGGACAGCCAAAAACACCATATATTTT. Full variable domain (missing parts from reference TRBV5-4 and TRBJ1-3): ETGVTQSPTHLIKTRGQQVTLRCSSQSGHNTVSWYQQALGQGPQFIFQYYREEENGRGNFPPRFSGLQFPNYSSELNVNALELDDSALYLCASSRTAKNTIYFGEGSWLTVV.

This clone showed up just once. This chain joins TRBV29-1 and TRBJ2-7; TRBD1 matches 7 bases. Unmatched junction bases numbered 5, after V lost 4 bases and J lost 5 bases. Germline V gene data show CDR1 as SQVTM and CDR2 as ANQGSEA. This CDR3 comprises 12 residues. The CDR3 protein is CSVADRTDEQYF. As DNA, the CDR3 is TGCAGCGTTGCGGACAGGACGGACGAGCAGTACTTC.

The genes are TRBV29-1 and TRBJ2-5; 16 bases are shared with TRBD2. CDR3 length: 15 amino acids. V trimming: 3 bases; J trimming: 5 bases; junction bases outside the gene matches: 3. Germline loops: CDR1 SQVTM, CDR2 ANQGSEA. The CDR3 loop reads CSVEGLAGGLETQYF. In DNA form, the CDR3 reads TGCAGCGTTGAGGGACTAGCGGGAGGGTTGGAGACCCAGTACTTC.

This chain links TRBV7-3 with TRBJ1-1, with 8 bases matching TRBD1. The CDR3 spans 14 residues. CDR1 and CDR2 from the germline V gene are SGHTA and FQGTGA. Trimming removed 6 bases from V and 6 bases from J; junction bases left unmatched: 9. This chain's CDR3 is CASRSGQGSPEAFF. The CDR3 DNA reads TGTGCCAGCAGGTCCGGACAGGGAAGCCCTGAAGCTTTCTTT.

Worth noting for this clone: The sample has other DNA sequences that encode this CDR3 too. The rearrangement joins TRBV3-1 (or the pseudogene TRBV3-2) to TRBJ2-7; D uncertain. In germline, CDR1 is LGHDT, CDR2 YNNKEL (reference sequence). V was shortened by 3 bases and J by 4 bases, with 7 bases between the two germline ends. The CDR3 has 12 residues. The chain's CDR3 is CASSQTDYEQYF. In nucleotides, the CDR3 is TGTGCCAGCAGCCAGACCGATTACGAGCAGTACTTC.

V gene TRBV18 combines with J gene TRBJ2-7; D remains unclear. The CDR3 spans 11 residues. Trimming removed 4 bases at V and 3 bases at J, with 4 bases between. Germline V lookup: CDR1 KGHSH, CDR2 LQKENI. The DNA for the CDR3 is TGTGCCAGCTCACAAGACTACGAGCAGTACTTC. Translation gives CASSQDYEQYF. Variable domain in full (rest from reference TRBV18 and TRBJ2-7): NAGVMQNPRHLVRRRGQEARLRCSPMKGHSHVYWYRQLPEEGLKFMVYLQKENIIDESGMPKERFSAEFPKEGPSILRIQQVVRGDSAAYFCASSQDYEQYFGPGTRLTVT.

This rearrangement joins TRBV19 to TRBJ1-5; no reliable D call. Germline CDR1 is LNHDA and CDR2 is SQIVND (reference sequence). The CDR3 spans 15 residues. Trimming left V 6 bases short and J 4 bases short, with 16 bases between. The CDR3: CASSLEAYKNQPQHF. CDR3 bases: TGTGCCAGTAGCCTTGAAGCCTACAAAAATCAGCCCCAGCATTTT.

The CDR3 loop is CASSPGRDRGRTGTQYF. The CDR3 DNA reads TGTGCCAGCAGCCCTGGTAGGGACAGGGGGCGTACGGGTACGCAGTATTTT. V and J are TRBV3-1 (or the pseudogene TRBV3-2) and TRBJ2-3, with 12 nucleotides matching TRBD1. V gave up 4 bases and J gave up 8 bases; unmatched junction bases: 13. The CDR3 is made up of 17 amino acids. CDR1 is LGHDT, CDR2 YNNKEL, per germline (reference sequence).

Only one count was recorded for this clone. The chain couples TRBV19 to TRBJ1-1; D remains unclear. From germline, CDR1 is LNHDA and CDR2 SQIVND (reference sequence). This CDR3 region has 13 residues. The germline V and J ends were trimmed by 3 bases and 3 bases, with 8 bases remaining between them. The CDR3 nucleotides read TGTGCCAGTAGTATTTGGAGCTACACTGAAGCTTTCTTT. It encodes CASSIWSYTEAFF. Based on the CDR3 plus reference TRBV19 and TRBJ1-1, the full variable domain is DGGITQSPKYLFRKEGQNVTLSCEQNLNHDAMYWYRQDPGQGLRLIYYSQIVNDFQKGDIAEGYSVSREKKESFPLTVTSAQKNPTAFYLCASSIWSYTEAFFGQGTRLTVV.

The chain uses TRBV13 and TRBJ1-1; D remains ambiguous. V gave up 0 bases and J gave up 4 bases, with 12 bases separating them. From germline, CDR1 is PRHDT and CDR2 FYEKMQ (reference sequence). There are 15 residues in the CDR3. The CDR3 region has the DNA TGTGCCAGCAGCTTAGGCAGTACGGGAGGCACTGAAGCTTTCTTT. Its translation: CASSLGSTGGTEAFF.

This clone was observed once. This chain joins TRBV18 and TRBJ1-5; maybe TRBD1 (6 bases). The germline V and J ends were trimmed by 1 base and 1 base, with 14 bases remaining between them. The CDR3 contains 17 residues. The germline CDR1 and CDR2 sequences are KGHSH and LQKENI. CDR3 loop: CASSPREGGYSNQPQHF. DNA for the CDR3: TGTGCCAGCTCACCACGGGAAGGGGGTTACAGCAATCAGCCCCAGCATTTT.

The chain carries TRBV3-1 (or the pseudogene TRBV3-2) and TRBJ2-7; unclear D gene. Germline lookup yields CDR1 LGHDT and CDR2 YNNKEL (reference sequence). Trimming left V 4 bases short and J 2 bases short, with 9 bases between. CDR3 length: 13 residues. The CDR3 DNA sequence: TGTGCCAGCAGCCTCGGTCTCACCTACGAGCAGTACTTC. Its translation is CASSLGLTYEQYF.